Listed below are T cell receptor beta chains from one sample, sequenced in a study of T cell responses to AZD1222 COVID-19 vaccine. Libraries were prepared by immunoSEQ multiplex PCR; TCRdb keeps only in-frame clonotypes and omits some of them. The data contain 100,000 to 150,000 clones, just over 85% of them singletons. This material consisted of peripheral blood, taken on day 0 of AZD1222 vaccination. Receptors were obtained from an adult in good health. CDR3s include the opening cysteine and the closing phenylalanine or tryptophan. The D gene is left open where the match is weak. The size field is filled for only some rows; it gives once, few, many or a size class.

>.|.|TRBV5-4|TRBJ2-7
CASSAIGGDYEQYF
TGTGCCAGCAGCGCAATCGGGGGAGACTACGAGCAGTACTTC
>.|.|TRBV10-2|TRBJ1-2
CASSEWEFGYGYTF
TGCGCCAGCAGTGAGTGGGAATTTGGCTATGGCTACACCTTC
>few|.|TRBV7-9|TRBJ2-3
CASSPRLSGRTDTQYF
TGTGCCAGCAGCCCCCGACTCAGCGGCCGCACAGATACGCAGTATTTT
>.|TRBD2|TRBV9|TRBJ2-5
CASSVEGGIPGETQYF
TGTGCCAGCAGCGTAGAGGGAGGGATACCTGGGGAGACCCAGTACTTC
>.|.|TRBV10-3|TRBJ1-2
CAISESAEINGYTF
TGTGCCATCAGTGAGTCGGCAGAAATCAATGGCTACACCTTC
>.|TRBD1|TRBV18|TRBJ2-1
CASSHRDRGHGEQFF
TGTGCCAGCTCACATCGGGACAGGGGGCACGGTGAGCAGTTCTTC
>few|.|TRBV6-5|TRBJ2-5
CASSPRANQETQYF
TGTGCCAGCAGTCCCCGTGCCAACCAAGAGACCCAGTACTTC
>.|TRBD2|TRBV7-9|TRBJ2-3
CATGLAGDSTQYF
TGTGCCACGGGCCTAGCGGGAGACAGTACGCAGTATTTT
>.|.|TRBV7-3|TRBJ1-1
CASSPLVYTEAFF
TGTGCCAGCAGCCCCTTGGTATACACTGAAGCTTTCTTT
>.|.|TRBV27|TRBJ1-3
CASSRLGPPGGNTIYF
TGTGCCAGCAGTCGCCTGGGACCCCCGGGAGGAAACACCATATATTTT
>.|.|TRBV10-3|TRBJ1-5
CAISRGNNNQPQHF
TGTGCCATCTCCAGGGGAAATAACAATCAGCCCCAGCATTTT
>.|.|TRBV28|TRBJ1-5
CASNNLQRPQHF
TGTGCCAGCAACAATTTACAGAGGCCCCAGCATTTT
>.|.|TRBV6-4|TRBJ1-2
CASSASDRFGGYTF
TGTGCCAGCAGTGCTTCCGACAGGTTTGGAGGCTACACCTTC
>.|.|TRBV9|TRBJ1-1
CASSVLSGLRNTEAFF
TGTGCCAGCAGCGTCCTCTCAGGGTTGCGGAACACTGAAGCTTTCTTT
>.|TRBD1|TRBV6-5|TRBJ1-5
CASTEQGRGNQPQHF
TGTGCCAGCACGGAACAGGGGAGGGGCAATCAGCCCCAGCATTTT
>.|.|TRBV5-6|TRBJ2-6
CASSFLQVGGANVLTF
TGTGCCAGCAGCTTCTTACAGGTCGGTGGGGCCAACGTCCTGACTTTC
>.|TRBD1|TRBV11-2|TRBJ2-7
CASSFGTGVDEQYF
TGTGCCAGCAGTTTCGGGACAGGAGTGGACGAGCAGTACTTC
>.|TRBD1|TRBV6-5|TRBJ1-2
CASRTGAVSGYTF
TGTGCCAGCAGGACAGGGGCGGTCTCTGGCTACACCTTC
>once|.|TRBV9|TRBJ1-3
CASSVGRAYSGNTIYF
TGTGCCAGCAGCGTAGGGCGCGCTTACTCTGGAAACACCATATATTTT
>.|TRBD1|TRBV28|TRBJ1-5
CASSQTGSNQPQHF
TGTGCCAGCAGTCAGACAGGGAGCAATCAGCCCCAGCATTTT
>.|.|TRBV3-1/TRBV3-2|TRBJ2-7
CASSPGSGPYEQYF
TGTGCCAGCAGCCCCGGCTCAGGCCCCTACGAGCAGTACTTC
>few|TRBD1|TRBV5-6|TRBJ1-2
CASSLSGGGGYTF
TGTGCCAGCAGCCTGTCAGGGGGAGGTGGCTACACCTTC
>.|.|TRBV6-5|TRBJ2-3
CASCLSGFTDTQYF
TGTGCCAGCTGCCTATCAGGGTTCACAGATACGCAGTATTTT
>.|.|TRBV19|TRBJ1-2
CASSIDSGQGYGYTF
TGTGCCAGTAGTATAGATTCTGGGCAGGGGTATGGCTACACCTTC
>.|.|TRBV5-4|TRBJ2-6
CASSLELGSGANVLTF
TGTGCCAGCAGCTTGGAGTTGGGCTCTGGGGCCAACGTCCTGACTTTC
>.|.|TRBV30|TRBJ2-3
CAWSDSRRDTQYF
TGTGCCTGGAGCGACTCCAGGCGAGATACGCAGTATTTT
>.|TRBD2|TRBV18|TRBJ2-1
CASSPPVAGGLGNEQFF
TGTGCCAGCTCACCTCCGGTAGCGGGAGGGCTGGGGAATGAGCAGTTCTTC
>.|.|TRBV28|TRBJ1-5
CATTGHPSNQPQHF
TGTGCCACCACCGGACACCCTAGCAATCAGCCCCAGCATTTT
>.|.|TRBV11-2|TRBJ1-4
CASNSSMEEKLFF
TGTGCCAGCAACTCTAGTATGGAGGAAAAACTGTTTTTT
>.|.|TRBV6-5|TRBJ1-2
CASSLTYGDYGYTF
TGTGCCAGCAGCCTTACCTACGGGGACTATGGCTACACCTTC
>.|.|TRBV6-5|TRBJ2-3
CASVSGPTDTQYF
TGTGCCAGCGTATCGGGGCCCACAGATACGCAGTATTTT
>.|TRBD1|TRBV4-1|TRBJ1-4
CASSLTGVNEKLFF
TGCGCCAGCAGCCTTACAGGGGTTAATGAAAAACTGTTTTTT
>.|.|TRBV7-3|TRBJ2-7
CASSLTRSREQYF
TGTGCCAGCAGCTTAACCCGAAGCCGCGAGCAGTACTTC
>.|.|TRBV15|TRBJ2-7
CATSNRTGANYEQYF
TGTGCCACCAGCAACCGAACAGGCGCAAACTACGAGCAGTACTTC
>once|.|TRBV5-4|TRBJ1-2
CASSPVDQGNYGYTF
TGTGCCAGCAGCCCGGTCGATCAGGGGAACTATGGCTACACCTTC